Below are 18 T cell receptor beta chains sequenced from a single sample in a study of T cell responses to AZD1222 COVID-19 vaccine. Assay used: immunoSEQ multiplex PCR; TCRdb lists only in-frame clones, some missing. In the table there are 25,000 to 30,000 clones, around 80% of which are singletons. The starting material was peripheral blood, obtained on day 0 of AZD1222 vaccination. These receptors were taken from an adult in good health.

The chain recombines TRBV19 with TRBJ1-2; TRBD1 might be the D (6 bases). The length of the CDR3 is 13 residues. Germline CDR1 reads LNHDA; CDR2 reads SQIVND (reference sequence). Between the trimmed V and J ends, which lost 5 bases and 4 bases, there was a span of 11 bases. DNA of the CDR3: TGTGCCAGTAGTCAACAGGGAATCTATGGCTACACCTTC. It yields the protein CASSQQGIYGYTF. The whole variable domain, remainder taken from reference TRBV19 and TRBJ1-2, is DGGITQSPKYLFRKEGQNVTLSCEQNLNHDAMYWYRQDPGQGLRLIYYSQIVNDFQKGDIAEGYSVSREKKESFPLTVTSAQKNPTAFYLCASSQQGIYGYTFGSGTRLTVV.

V and J are TRBV6-5 and TRBJ2-7, with 9 bases that match TRBD1. Per the germline V gene, CDR1 is MNHEY and CDR2 is SVGAGI. There are 15 residues in the CDR3. Germline trimming cut 5 bases from V and 2 bases from J; bases unmatched to any gene: 7. The CDR3 loop reads CASSPGTGSTYEQYF. CDR3 sequence (DNA): TGTGCCAGCAGTCCCGGGACAGGGAGCACCTACGAGCAGTACTTC.

The CDR3 sequence is CATSRGGGRKGFPYEQYF. CDR3 DNA: TGTGCCACCAGCAGAGGAGGGGGGCGTAAGGGATTCCCCTACGAGCAGTACTTC. The chain recombines TRBV15 with TRBJ2-7; tentatively, D is TRBD1 or TRBD2 (6 bases each). Trimming left V 1 base short and J 2 bases short, with 21 bases between. Germline values: CDR1 LNHNV, CDR2 YYDKDF (reference sequence). The CDR3 totals 18 residues.

Comments on this clone: The junction departs from the called germline gene at one end, perhaps through a read error. V gene TRBV12-3 or TRBV12-4 combines with J gene TRBJ2-5; no clear D. The CDR3 consists of 12 residues. CDR3 nucleotide sequence: TGTGCCAGCAGTTTAAATGTAGGTCCCCCGGACTTC. It encodes CASSLNVGPPDF.

The gene calls are TRBV9 and TRBJ2-3; 9 nucleotides match TRBD2. After removal of 5 bases from V and 4 bases from J, the junction contained 8 bases not matched to a gene. Germline CDR1 is SGDLS and CDR2 is YYNGEE. CDR3 length: 15 amino acids. CDR3 loop: CASRPPGLAADTQYF. The CDR3 DNA is TGTGCCAGCAGACCTCCGGGACTAGCAGCAGATACGCAGTATTTT.

The CDR3 region has the DNA TGTGCCAGCACTCCCGGTGGAGGGTGGTTTCGGGTC. Its translation is CASTPGGGWFRV. This chain uses TRBV6-4 with TRBJ2-7, with D tentatively TRBD2 (6 bases). Germline loops: CDR1 MRHNA, CDR2 SNTAGT. The CDR3 is made up of 12 amino acids.

A few counts support this clone. The gene calls are TRBV7-9 and TRBJ2-1; D call uncertain. In germline, CDR1 is SEHNR, CDR2 FQNEAQ (reference sequence). The CDR3 is made up of 15 amino acids. With 1 base removed from V and 5 bases from J, the gap between germline ends came to 12 bases. The chain's CDR3 is CASSLVSSLNNEQFF. In DNA, the CDR3 is TGTGCCAGCAGCTTAGTGTCCAGCTTGAACAATGAGCAGTTCTTC.

The chain employs TRBV10-1 and TRBJ2-7, with 9 bases lining up with TRBD1. Germline values: CDR1 WNHNN, CDR2 SYGVQD (reference sequence). This CDR3 has 15 amino acids. J was trimmed by 0 bases and V by 5 bases; bases with no gene match: 5. CDR3: CASSIRDRDSYEQYV. CDR3 DNA: TGCGCCAGCAGTATCCGGGACAGGGACTCCTACGAGCAGTACGTC.

This clone appeared a single time. The J gene is TRBJ1-4, the V gene TRBV29-1; TRBD1 agrees at 7 bases. The CDR3 loop spans 13 amino acids. The J segment lost 4 bases and the V segment lost 7 bases, leaving 6 bases of the junction unmatched. Germline values: CDR1 SQVTM, CDR2 ANQGSEA. CDR3 sequence reads: CSATGQSNEKLFF. In nucleotides, the CDR3 is TGCAGCGCAACGGGACAGAGTAATGAAAAACTGTTTTTT. Together with reference TRBV29-1 and TRBJ1-4, the CDR3 gives the full variable domain: SAVISQKPSRDICQRGTSLTIQCQVDSQVTMMFWYRQQPGQSLTLIATANQGSEATYESGFVIDKFPISRPNLTFSTLTVSNMSPEDSSIYLCSATGQSNEKLFFGSGTQLSVL.

The genes are TRBV7-9 and TRBJ1-2; D is ambiguous. Germline values: CDR1 SEHNR, CDR2 FQNEAQ (reference sequence). CDR3 length: 14 amino acids. Trimming cost V 5 bases and J 6 bases, with 16 bases left between them. The CDR3 reads CASSPLGLYHGYTF. The DNA for the CDR3 is TGTGCCAGCAGCCCTCTCGGGCTATACCATGGCTACACCTTC.

The chain recombines TRBV11-2 with TRBJ2-3, with 12 bases matching TRBD2. Trimming took 4 bases from V and 4 from J; bases not matched to a gene: 3. Germline CDR1 and CDR2: SGHAT and FQNNGV. The CDR3 covers 15 residues. The CDR3 spells CASSSLAGGADTQYF. CDR3 nucleotide sequence: TGTGCCAGCAGCTCCCTAGCGGGGGGGGCAGATACGCAGTATTTT.

The V and J genes are TRBV5-4 and TRBJ1-4; 9 positions match TRBD1. V trimming: 2 bases; J trimming: 3 bases; junction bases outside the gene matches: 5. The CDR3 is made up of 16 amino acids. Per germline, CDR1 SGHNT and CDR2 YYREEE (reference sequence). CDR3 DNA: TGTGCCAGCAGCTTTACAGGGGGCTCAGCTAATGAAAAACTGTTTTTT. It is translated as CASSFTGGSANEKLFF.

The DNA of the CDR3 is TGTGCCAGCAGCTTCCCCGGTAATCGTATGAACACTGAAGCTTTCTTT. Translating gives CASSFPGNRMNTEAFF. The chain carries TRBV5-4 and TRBJ1-1; D gene ambiguous. The CDR3 spans 16 residues. V was shortened by 2 bases and J by 0 bases, with 14 bases between the two germline ends. CDR1 and CDR2 (germline): SGHNT, YYREEE (reference sequence).

The sample holds a few counts of this clone. The chain couples TRBV20-1 to TRBJ2-7; D not certain. The CDR3 runs 14 residues. Germline loops: CDR1 DFQATT, CDR2 SNEGSKA (reference sequence). V was trimmed by 3 bases and J by 0 bases, leaving 12 bases between them. The CDR3 reads CSASFRSSSYEQYF. The DNA of the CDR3 is TGCAGTGCTAGTTTCAGGAGTAGCTCCTACGAGCAGTACTTC.

V usage is TRBV3-1 (or the pseudogene TRBV3-2) and J usage is TRBJ2-3; the D gene is possibly TRBD2 (5 bases). Germline V gives CDR1 LGHDT, CDR2 YNNKEL (reference sequence). This CDR3 is built from 12 residues. V lost 5 bases and J 6 bases, leaving 9 bases between the germline ends. CDR3 in DNA: TGTGCCAGCAGCATAAGGAGGGATACGCAGTATTTT. It specifies CASSIRRDTQYF.

Only one count was recorded for this clone. This chain joins TRBV9 and TRBJ2-7, with 8 nucleotides matching TRBD1. V lost 0 bases, J lost 4 bases, and 6 bases stayed unmatched. The CDR3 totals 15 residues. Looked up from germline, CDR1 is SGDLS and CDR2 is YYNGEE. The CDR3 nucleotides are TGTGCCAGCAGCGTAGGGGGGCAGGGGGCTTACGAGCAGTACGTC. Its protein is CASSVGGQGAYEQYV.

Notes on this clone: The limits of the CDR3 on the DNA are not certain, so only TCRdb's listed CDR3 is given. V usage is TRBV7-9 and J usage is TRBJ1-1. From its first to its last residue, the CDR3 has 15 amino acids. Germline V gene sequence: CDR1 SEHNR, CDR2 FQNEAQ (reference sequence). The chain's CDR3 is CASSFWRGLNTEAFF.

This clone was counted between two and nine times. The chain combines TRBV6-5 with TRBJ1-1; 8 bases align to TRBD1. CDR1 is MNHEY, CDR2 SVGAGI, per germline. There are 15 residues in the CDR3. The V and J ends lost 6 bases and 4 bases, in that order; junction bases with no gene match: 10. The CDR3 here is CASSKRTGRFTEAFF. The CDR3 coding sequence is TGTGCCAGCAGCAAACGGACAGGGAGGTTCACTGAAGCTTTCTTT.